One and the same sample provided the 3 T cell receptor beta chains below, sequenced in a study of blood T cell repertoires in COVID-19. Sequencing used immunoSEQ multiplex PCR; TCRdb keeps in-frame clones, though not all of them. The sample lists some 400,000 clones; around 87% were seen once. Sequencing was done on a sample of PBMCs or T cells enriched from blood (not recorded which). These receptors originate from a man under 40 who had recovered from COVID-19.

Of note for this clone: Other DNA variants within this sample encode the same CDR3. The V and J genes are TRBV7-2 and TRBJ1-5; possibly TRBD1 for D (6 bases). The CDR3 consists of 13 residues. V lost 5 bases and J lost 6, with 11 bases in between. Germline V gene data show CDR1 as SGHTA and CDR2 as FQGNSA. In DNA form, the CDR3 reads TGTGCCAGCAGCATAAGGGGGGGTCAGCCCCAGCATTTT. Its protein is CASSIRGGQPQHF.

Worth noting for this clone: At the DNA level, this CDR3 is encoded by other sequences in the same sample as well. The V gene is TRBV12-3 or TRBV12-4, the J gene TRBJ1-2; perhaps TRBD1 as D (5 bases). This CDR3 spans 12 amino acids. Trimming removed 4 bases at V and 5 bases at J, with 8 bases between. The DNA of the CDR3 is TGTGCCAGCAGTTCCCCAGGGTATGGCTACACCTTC. Its translation: CASSSPGYGYTF.

The V and J genes are TRBV18 and TRBJ1-4; D may be TRBD1 (6 bases). The CDR3 has 17 residues. Trimming stripped 6 bases from V and 8 bases from J, with 25 bases between. CDR1 is KGHSH and CDR2 is LQKENI in the germline V gene. In nucleotides, the CDR3 is TGTGCCAGCTCGCCGGGGGGGGCTGCCTTATGGGCGGAAAAACTGTTTTTT. Its translation is CASSPGGAALWAEKLFF.